The text below deals with one T cell receptor (beta chain). The antigen is undetermined. These data originate in a study of OX40 agonist ivuxolimab in advanced cancers. Study at large: A mean age of approximately 60 years, range about 20 to 79, was recorded, and around 85% were male. Allowance was made for prior anti-PD-1, anti-PD-L1 or anti-CTLA-4 therapy, and around 41% had some.

Study-wide findings and caveats: In a subset of nonresponders, normalized T-cell clonal expansion was also low. Dose levels from 0.1 to 3.0 mg/kg saw CD4+ and CD8+ blood T cells expand clonally by week 6.

Germline V gives CDR1 SGHVS, CDR2 FNYEAQ. There are 19 residues in the CDR3. Deletions cut 5 bases from V and 3 bases from J, with 23 bases between. Sequenced by immunoSEQ multiplex PCR; TCRdb stores in-frame clones only, minus some. This sample carries 65,000 to 95,000 clones, around 90% of them seen once, and the ten largest clones take less than 0.35%. The sample consisted of CD4+ or CD8+ T cells sorted from blood, taken in a trial of the OX40 agonist ivuxolimab. The receptor was isolated from an adult with an advanced solid tumor such as melanoma, head and neck, liver or kidney cancer. This sequence joins TRBV7-6 and TRBJ2-6, with TRBD1 as a possible D gene (6 bases). The CDR3 DNA reads as TGTGCCAGCAGCCCCAGAAGCCGGCACAGGGATAATGGGGCCAACGTCCTGACTTTC. This sequence encodes CASSPRSRHRDNGANVLTF.